Below, one TCR beta chain is given with its context. The antigen is unknown. This entry belongs to a study of cytotoxic CD8 clonotypes in ibrutinib-treated CLL. Overall study: The average sample held about 260,000 productive templates and 91,000 or so productive rearrangements. General study results and limits: Public clonotypes occurred uncommonly; on treatment, they contracted or remained stable. Clonality measured at baseline exceeded age-matched healthy donors, tracking circulating CD8+ T-cell counts.

V was trimmed by 2 bases and J by 2 bases, leaving 10 bases between them. The CDR3 runs to 14 residues. The V gene's germline CDR1 is SGHTA and CDR2 FQGTGA. Clones were read by immunoSEQ multiplex PCR, and TCRdb kept only the in-frame ones, dropping some. The sample holds hundreds of thousands of clones, about 80% seen once. The genes are TRBV7-3 and TRBJ2-7; D unresolved. The clonotype originates from a human donor with chronic lymphocytic leukemia. The source was PBMCs, collected before ibrutinib treatment. The CDR3 bases are TGTGCCAGCAGCTTACGATCCGGCCCCTACGAGCAGTACTTC. It yields the protein CASSLRSGPYEQYF.